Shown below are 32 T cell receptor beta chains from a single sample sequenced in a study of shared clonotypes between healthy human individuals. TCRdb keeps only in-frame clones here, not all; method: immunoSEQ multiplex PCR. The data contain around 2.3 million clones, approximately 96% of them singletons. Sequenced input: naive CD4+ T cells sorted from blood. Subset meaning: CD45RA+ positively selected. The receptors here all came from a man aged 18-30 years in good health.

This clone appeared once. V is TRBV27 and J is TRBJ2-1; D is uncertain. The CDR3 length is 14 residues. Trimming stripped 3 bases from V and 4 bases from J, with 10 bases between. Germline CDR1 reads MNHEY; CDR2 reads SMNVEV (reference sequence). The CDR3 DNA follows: TGTGCCAGCAGTTTGGGCAGAGGATACAATGAGCAGTTCTTC. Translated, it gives CASSLGRGYNEQFF.

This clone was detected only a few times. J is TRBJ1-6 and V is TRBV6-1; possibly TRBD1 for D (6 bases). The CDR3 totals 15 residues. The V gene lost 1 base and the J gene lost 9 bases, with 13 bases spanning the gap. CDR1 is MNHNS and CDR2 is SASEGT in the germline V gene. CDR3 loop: CASSEGAGAGSPLHF. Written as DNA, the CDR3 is TGTGCCAGCAGTGAAGGAGCAGGGGCTGGTTCACCCCTCCACTTT.

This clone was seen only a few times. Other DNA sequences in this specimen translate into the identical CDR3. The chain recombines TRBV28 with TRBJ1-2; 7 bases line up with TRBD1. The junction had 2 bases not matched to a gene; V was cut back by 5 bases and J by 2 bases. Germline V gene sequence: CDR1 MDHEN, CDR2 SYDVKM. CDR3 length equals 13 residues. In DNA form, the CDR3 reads TGTGCCAGCAGTCCGGGACAGAACTATGGCTACACCTTC. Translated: CASSPGQNYGYTF.

For the CDR3, the DNA is TGCGCCAGCTCGCTTGAGACTATCTACGAGCAGTACTTC. It encodes CASSLETIYEQYF. This rearrangement joins TRBV10-2 to TRBJ2-7; D is perhaps TRBD2 (5 bases). The CDR3 consists of 13 residues. The germline V gene encodes CDR1 WSHSY and CDR2 SAAADI. V lost 8 bases, J lost 3 bases, and 14 bases lay in between.

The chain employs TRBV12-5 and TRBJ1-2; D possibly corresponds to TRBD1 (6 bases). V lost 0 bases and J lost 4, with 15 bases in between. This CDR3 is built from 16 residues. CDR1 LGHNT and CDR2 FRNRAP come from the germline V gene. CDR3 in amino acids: CASGLVRAGASYGYTF. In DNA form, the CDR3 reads TGTGCTAGTGGTTTGGTAAGGGCAGGGGCATCCTATGGCTACACCTTC.

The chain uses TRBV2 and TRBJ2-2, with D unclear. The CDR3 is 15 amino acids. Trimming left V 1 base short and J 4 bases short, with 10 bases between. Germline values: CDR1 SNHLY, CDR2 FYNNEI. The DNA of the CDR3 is TGTGCCAGCAGTGAAGGATCCTGGGGCACCGGGGAGCTGTTTTTT. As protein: CASSEGSWGTGELFF.

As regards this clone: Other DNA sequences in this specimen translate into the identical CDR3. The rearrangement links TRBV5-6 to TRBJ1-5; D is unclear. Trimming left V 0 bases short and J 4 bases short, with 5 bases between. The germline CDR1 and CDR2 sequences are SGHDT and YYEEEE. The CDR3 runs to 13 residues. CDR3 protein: CASSLVGNQPQHF. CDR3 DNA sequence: TGTGCCAGCAGCTTGGTGGGGAATCAGCCCCAGCATTTT.

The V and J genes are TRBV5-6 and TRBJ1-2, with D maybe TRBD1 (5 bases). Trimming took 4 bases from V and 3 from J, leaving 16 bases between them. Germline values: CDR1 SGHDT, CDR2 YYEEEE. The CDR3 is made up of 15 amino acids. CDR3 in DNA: TGTGCCAGCAGCCCGGGACGGGACCTCGACTATGGCTACACCTTC. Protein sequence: CASSPGRDLDYGYTF.

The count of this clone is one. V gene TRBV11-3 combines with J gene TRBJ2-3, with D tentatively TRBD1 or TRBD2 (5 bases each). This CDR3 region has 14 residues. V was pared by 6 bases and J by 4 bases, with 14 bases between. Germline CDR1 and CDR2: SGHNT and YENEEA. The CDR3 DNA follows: TGTGCCAGCAGTTATGGGACGGTTGCAGATACGCAGTATTTT. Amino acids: CASSYGTVADTQYF.

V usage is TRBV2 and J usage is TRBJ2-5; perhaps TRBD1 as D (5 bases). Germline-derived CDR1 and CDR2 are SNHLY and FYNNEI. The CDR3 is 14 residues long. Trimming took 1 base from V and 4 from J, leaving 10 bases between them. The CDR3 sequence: CASSEGGSSETQYF. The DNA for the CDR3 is TGTGCCAGCAGTGAAGGGGGCAGTTCAGAGACCCAGTACTTC.

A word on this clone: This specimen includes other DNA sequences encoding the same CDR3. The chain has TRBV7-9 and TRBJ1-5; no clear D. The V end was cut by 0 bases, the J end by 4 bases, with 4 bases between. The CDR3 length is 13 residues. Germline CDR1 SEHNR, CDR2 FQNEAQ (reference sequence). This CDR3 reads CASSLASNQPQHF. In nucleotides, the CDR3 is TGTGCCAGCAGCTTAGCTTCGAATCAGCCCCAGCATTTT.

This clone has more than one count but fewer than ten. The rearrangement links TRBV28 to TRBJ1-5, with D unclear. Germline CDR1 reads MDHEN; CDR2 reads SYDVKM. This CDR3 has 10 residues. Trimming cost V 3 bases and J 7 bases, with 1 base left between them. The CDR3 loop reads CASSFQPQHF. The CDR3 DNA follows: TGTGCCAGCAGTTTCCAGCCCCAGCATTTT.

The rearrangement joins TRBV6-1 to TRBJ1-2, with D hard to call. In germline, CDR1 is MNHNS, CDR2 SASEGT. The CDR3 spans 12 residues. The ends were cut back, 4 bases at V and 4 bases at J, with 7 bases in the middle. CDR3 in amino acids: CASSASGYGYTF. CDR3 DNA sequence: TGTGCCAGCAGTGCCTCGGGCTATGGCTACACCTTC.

CDR3 sequence (DNA): TGCGCCAGCAGTGACGGGGGCCACCAAGAGACCCAGTACTTC. It translates to CASSDGGHQETQYF. The genes are TRBV10-1 and TRBJ2-5; the D call may be TRBD1 or TRBD2 (6 bases each). V lost 3 bases, J lost 0 bases, and 8 bases lay in between. The CDR3 has 14 amino acids. Germline CDR1 WNHNN, CDR2 SYGVQD (reference sequence).

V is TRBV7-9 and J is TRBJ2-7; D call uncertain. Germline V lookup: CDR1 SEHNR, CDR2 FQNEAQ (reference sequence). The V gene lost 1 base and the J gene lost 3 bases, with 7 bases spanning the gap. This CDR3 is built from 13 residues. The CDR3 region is CASSLGSNYEQYF. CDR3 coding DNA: TGTGCCAGCAGCTTAGGGTCCAACTACGAGCAGTACTTC. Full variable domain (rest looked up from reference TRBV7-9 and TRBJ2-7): DTGVSQNPRHKITKRGQNVTFRCDPISEHNRLYWYRQTLGQGPEFLTYFQNEAQLEKSRLLSDRFSAERPKGSFSTLEIQRTEQGDSAMYLCASSLGSNYEQYFGPGTRLTVT.

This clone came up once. In nucleotides, the CDR3 is TGTGCCAGCAGTTGGGGCGCGGGGAAGGTAGATACGCAGTATTTT. This gives the protein CASSWGAGKVDTQYF. The chain uses TRBV9 and TRBJ2-3; possibly TRBD2 for D (6 bases). There are 15 residues in the CDR3. CDR1 is SGDLS and CDR2 is YYNGEE in the germline V gene. Trimming cost V 5 bases and J 5 bases, with 18 bases left between them.

CDR3 sequence: CATSPLAGGPSGTGELFF. In nucleotides, the CDR3 is TGTGCCACTTCACCCCTAGCGGGAGGGCCCTCAGGCACCGGGGAGCTGTTTTTT. The rearrangement uses TRBV25-1 and TRBJ2-2, with 12 bases lining up with TRBD2. The CDR3 loop spans 18 amino acids. Germline V gives CDR1 MGHDK, CDR2 SYGVNS. V shed 10 bases and J 4 bases; nucleotides not matched to a gene: 16.

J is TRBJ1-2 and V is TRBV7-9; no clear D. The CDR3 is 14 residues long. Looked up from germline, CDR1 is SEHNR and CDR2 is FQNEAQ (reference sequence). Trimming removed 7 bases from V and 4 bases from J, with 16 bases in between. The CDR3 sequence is CASTASDALYGYTF. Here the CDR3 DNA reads TGTGCCAGCACGGCCAGCGACGCCCTCTATGGCTACACCTTC.

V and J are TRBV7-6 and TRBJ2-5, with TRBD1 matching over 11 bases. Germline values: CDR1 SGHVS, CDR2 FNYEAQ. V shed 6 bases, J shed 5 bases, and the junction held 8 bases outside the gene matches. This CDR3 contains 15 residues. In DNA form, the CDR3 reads TGTGCCAGCAGTCGGACAGGGGGCTTTGATGAGACCCAGTACTTC. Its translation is CASSRTGGFDETQYF.

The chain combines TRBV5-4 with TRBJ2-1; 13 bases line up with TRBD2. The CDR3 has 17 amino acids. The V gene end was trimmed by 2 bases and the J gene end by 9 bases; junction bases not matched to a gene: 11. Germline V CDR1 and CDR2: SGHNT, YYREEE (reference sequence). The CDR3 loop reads CASSLTGELAGGGEQFF. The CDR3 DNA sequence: TGTGCCAGCAGCTTAACAGGGGAACTAGCGGGAGGGGGTGAGCAGTTCTTC.

This chain's CDR3 is CASSGGAHEQYF. The CDR3 DNA sequence: TGTGCCAGCAGTGGGGGGGCCCACGAGCAGTACTTC. This chain connects TRBV6-1 to TRBJ2-7, with D perhaps matching TRBD1 or TRBD2 (6 bases each). V dropped 4 bases and J dropped 5 bases, with 9 bases sitting between them. The CDR3 has 12 residues. Looked up from germline, CDR1 is MNHNS and CDR2 is SASEGT.

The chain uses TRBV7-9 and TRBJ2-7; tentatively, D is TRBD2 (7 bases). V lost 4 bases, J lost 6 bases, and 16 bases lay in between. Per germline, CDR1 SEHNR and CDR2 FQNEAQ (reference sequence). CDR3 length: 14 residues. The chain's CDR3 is CASSYYREGFEQYF. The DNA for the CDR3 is TGTGCCAGCAGCTATTACAGGGAGGGATTCGAGCAGTACTTC.

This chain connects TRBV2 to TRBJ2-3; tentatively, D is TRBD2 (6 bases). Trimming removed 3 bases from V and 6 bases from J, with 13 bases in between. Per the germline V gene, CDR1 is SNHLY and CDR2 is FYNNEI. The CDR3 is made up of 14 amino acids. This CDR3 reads CASSDGGAPDTQYF. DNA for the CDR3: TGTGCCAGCAGTGATGGCGGGGCGCCGGATACGCAGTATTTT.

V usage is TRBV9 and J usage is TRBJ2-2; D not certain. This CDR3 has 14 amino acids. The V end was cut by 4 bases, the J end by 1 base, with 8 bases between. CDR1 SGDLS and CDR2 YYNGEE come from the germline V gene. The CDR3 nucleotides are TGTGCCAGCAGCCACCCCAAGAACACCGGGGAGCTGTTTTTT. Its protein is CASSHPKNTGELFF.

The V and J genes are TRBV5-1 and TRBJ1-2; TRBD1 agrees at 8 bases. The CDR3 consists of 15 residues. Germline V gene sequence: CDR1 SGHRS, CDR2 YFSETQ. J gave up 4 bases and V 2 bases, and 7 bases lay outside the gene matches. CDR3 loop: CASSFDRGSPYGYTF. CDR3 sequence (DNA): TGCGCCAGCAGCTTTGACAGGGGTTCCCCCTATGGCTACACCTTC.

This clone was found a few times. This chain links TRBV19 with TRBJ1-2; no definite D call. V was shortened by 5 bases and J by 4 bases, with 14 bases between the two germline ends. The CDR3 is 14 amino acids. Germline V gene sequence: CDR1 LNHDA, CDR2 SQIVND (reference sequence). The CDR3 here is CASSPPGRSYGYTF. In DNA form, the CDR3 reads TGTGCCAGTAGTCCGCCGGGCCGAAGCTATGGCTACACCTTC.

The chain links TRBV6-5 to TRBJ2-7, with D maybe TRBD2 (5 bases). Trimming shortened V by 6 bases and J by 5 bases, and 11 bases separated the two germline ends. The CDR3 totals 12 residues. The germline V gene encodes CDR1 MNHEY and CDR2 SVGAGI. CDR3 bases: TGTGCCAGCAGCCGAGGGAAGCACGAGCAGTACTTC. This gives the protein CASSRGKHEQYF.

The CDR3 spells CASSLDLGVYEQYF. The CDR3, as DNA: TGCGCCAGCAGCTTGGATCTTGGGGTCTACGAGCAGTACTTC. The V and J genes are TRBV5-1 and TRBJ2-7, with D uncertain. Germline loops: CDR1 SGHRS, CDR2 YFSETQ. Trimming took 0 bases from V and 3 from J, leaving 10 bases between them. This CDR3 is built from 14 residues.

Written as DNA, the CDR3 is TGCGCCAGCAGCCTCGGACAGAGAGAGGCTCGAGCTTTCTTT. Translated: CASSLGQREARAFF. J is TRBJ1-1 and V is TRBV5-1; weak D call: TRBD1 (6 bases). This CDR3 spans 14 amino acids. Between the trimmed V and J ends, which lost 4 bases and 10 bases, there was a span of 20 bases. Germline CDR1 SGHRS, CDR2 YFSETQ.

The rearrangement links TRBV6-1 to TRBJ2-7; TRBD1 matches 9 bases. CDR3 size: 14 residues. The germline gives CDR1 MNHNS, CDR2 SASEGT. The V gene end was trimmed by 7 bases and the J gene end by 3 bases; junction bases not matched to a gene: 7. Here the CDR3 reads CASIRQTGGYEQYF. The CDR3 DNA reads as TGTGCCAGCATCCGTCAGACAGGGGGCTACGAGCAGTACTTC.

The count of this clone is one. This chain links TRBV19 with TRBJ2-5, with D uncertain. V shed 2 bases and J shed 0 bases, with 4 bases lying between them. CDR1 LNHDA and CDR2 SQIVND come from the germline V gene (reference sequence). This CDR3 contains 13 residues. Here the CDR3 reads CASSITNQETQYF. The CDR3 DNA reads TGTGCCAGTAGTATAACAAACCAAGAGACCCAGTACTTC.

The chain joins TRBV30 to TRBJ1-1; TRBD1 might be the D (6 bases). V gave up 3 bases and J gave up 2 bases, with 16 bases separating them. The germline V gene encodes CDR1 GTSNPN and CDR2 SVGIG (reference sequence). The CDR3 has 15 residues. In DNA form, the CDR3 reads TGTGCCTGGAGGGCTGGGTGGGGGGCAAACACTGAAGCTTTCTTT. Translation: CAWRAGWGANTEAFF.